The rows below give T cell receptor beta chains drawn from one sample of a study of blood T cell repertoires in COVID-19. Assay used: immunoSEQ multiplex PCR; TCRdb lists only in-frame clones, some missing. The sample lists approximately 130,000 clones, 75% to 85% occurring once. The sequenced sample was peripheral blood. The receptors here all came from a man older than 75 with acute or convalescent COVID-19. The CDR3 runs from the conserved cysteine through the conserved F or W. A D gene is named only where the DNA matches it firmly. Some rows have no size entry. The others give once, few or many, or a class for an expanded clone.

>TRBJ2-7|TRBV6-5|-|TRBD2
CATSGIAGGLYEQYF
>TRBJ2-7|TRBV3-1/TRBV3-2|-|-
CASSQGGYEQYF
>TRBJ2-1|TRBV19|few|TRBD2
CASSRTSGGEDEQFF
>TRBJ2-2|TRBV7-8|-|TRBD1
CASSLVDRGGGELFF
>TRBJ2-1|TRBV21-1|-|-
CASSKDRDAHNEQFF
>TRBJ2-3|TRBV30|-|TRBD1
CAWTGQGASDTQYF
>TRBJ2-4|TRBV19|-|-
CASSIGGGINIQYF
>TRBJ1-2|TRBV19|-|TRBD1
CASSAGTGGDYGYTF
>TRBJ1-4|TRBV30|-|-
CAWSVSEKLFF
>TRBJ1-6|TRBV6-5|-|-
CASSLTGTFMSPLHF
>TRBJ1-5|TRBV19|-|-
CASSTTVGDNQPQHF
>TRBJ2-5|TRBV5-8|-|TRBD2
CASSLGLASTETQYF
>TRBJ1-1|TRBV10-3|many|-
CAISGKGIRGSDTEAFF
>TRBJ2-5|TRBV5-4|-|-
CASSLTGNEETQYF
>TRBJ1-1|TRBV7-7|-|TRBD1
CASSDEPTGGTEAFF
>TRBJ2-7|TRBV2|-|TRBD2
CASLGLAAFYEQYF
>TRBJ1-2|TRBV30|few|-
CAGERRTGRGINYGYTF
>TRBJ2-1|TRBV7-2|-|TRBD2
CASSGAGTSGGTYNEQFF
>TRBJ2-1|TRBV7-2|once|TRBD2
CASSARRGNNEQFF
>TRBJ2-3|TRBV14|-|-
CASSQVWRGHDLTDTQYF
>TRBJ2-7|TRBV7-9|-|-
CASSLVPGPYEQYF
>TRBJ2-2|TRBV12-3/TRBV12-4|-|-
CASSSTQGGLFF
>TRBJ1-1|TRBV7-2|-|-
CASSARRTANTEAFF
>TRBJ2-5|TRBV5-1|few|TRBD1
CASNLGQGEVETQYF
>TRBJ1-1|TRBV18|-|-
CASSPGSREAFF
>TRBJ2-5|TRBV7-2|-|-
CASSPSPYRVGETQYF
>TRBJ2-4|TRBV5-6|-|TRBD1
CASSADAQGNIQYF
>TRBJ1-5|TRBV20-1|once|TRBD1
CSASPGTGDQPQHF
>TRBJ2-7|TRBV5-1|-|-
CASSLSLSESEQYF